The 24 T cell receptor beta chains given below trace back to one sample, sequenced in a study of identical twins. TCRdb analysed the 5' RACE reads with MiXCR anew, one entry per CDR3 protein. The table lists about 190,000 distinct CDR3 sequences, about 15% of them singletons, with around 40% in the top ten. These data also formed part of another study, on T cells expressing NK-cell markers.

The sequenced sample consisted of CD8+ T cells sorted from blood. The receptors stem from a woman between 18 and 29 years old in good health.

This clonotype was seen a few times. The genes are TRBV27 and TRBJ2-7; D is perhaps TRBD1 (6 bases). The CDR3 has 12 residues. The V and J ends lost 5 bases and 7 bases respectively, with 12 bases between them. The V gene's germline CDR1 is MNHEY and CDR2 SMNVEV (reference sequence). The CDR3 DNA reads as TGTGCCAGCAGTACCTCCGACAGGGAGCAGTACTTC. Translation: CASSTSDREQYF.

This clonotype was observed a handful of times. V usage is TRBV12-3 or TRBV12-4 and J usage is TRBJ2-3; D ambiguous. Between the trimmed V and J ends, which lost 8 bases and 1 base, there was a span of 7 bases. CDR3 length equals 12 residues. DNA for the CDR3: TGTGCCAGCCGGCTGGGCACAGATACGCAGTATTTT. Protein sequence: CASRLGTDTQYF.

J is TRBJ1-2 and V is TRBV5-1; 9 bases align to TRBD1. Trimming removed 5 bases from V and 3 bases from J; junction bases left unmatched: 11. Germline CDR1 reads SGHRS; CDR2 reads YFSETQ. The CDR3 has 16 amino acids. CDR3 residues: CASRGQGRELYYGYTF. The CDR3 DNA reads as TGCGCCAGCAGGGGACAGGGAAGAGAACTATACTATGGCTACACCTTC.

This clonotype was found a few times. V gene TRBV9 combines with J gene TRBJ2-1; TRBD2 agrees at 15 bases. V trimming: 4 bases; J trimming: 4 bases; junction bases outside the gene matches: 9. The CDR3 sequence is 18 residues long. Germline-derived CDR1 and CDR2 are SGDLS and YYNGEE. The CDR3 reads CASSFGLAGGDRYNEQFF. Here the CDR3 DNA reads TGTGCCAGCAGCTTTGGACTAGCGGGAGGGGATCGATACAATGAGCAGTTCTTC.

This clonotype was seen more than once but under ten times. The V gene is TRBV29-1, the J gene TRBJ2-7; 10 bases align to TRBD2. Germline lookup yields CDR1 SQVTM and CDR2 ANQGSEA. This CDR3 contains 15 residues. Trimming at V came to 1 base and at J to 3 bases, leaving 6 bases not matched to a gene. CDR3 protein: CSVEGGLAESYEQYF. CDR3 coding DNA: TGCAGCGTTGAAGGTGGACTAGCGGAAAGCTACGAGCAGTACTTC.

In its sample, this clonotype was seen many times. The chain employs TRBV15 and TRBJ2-1, with unresolved D. The V gene's germline CDR1 is LNHNV and CDR2 YYDKDF (reference sequence). The CDR3 consists of 15 residues. Between the trimmed V and J ends, which lost 5 bases and 4 bases, there was a span of 15 bases. DNA of the CDR3: TGTGCCACCAGCCTAAGCATTTCCCCGTACAATGAGCAGTTCTTC. Translation gives CATSLSISPYNEQFF.

The V gene is TRBV27, the J gene TRBJ2-3; D is perhaps TRBD1 (6 bases). Trimming shortened V by 5 bases and J by 0 bases, and 12 bases separated the two germline ends. The CDR3 extends over 15 amino acids. Per the germline V gene, CDR1 is MNHEY and CDR2 is SMNVEV (reference sequence). The CDR3 DNA is TGTGCCAGCAGTCCCTTACAGGGAAGCACAGATACGCAGTATTTT. It encodes CASSPLQGSTDTQYF.

J is TRBJ2-1 and V is TRBV12-3 or TRBV12-4; D ambiguous. CDR3 length: 16 residues. Trimming left V 6 bases short and J 3 bases short, with 18 bases between. DNA for the CDR3: TGTGCCAGCAGCCTCCCGACATACACTTTCTACAATGAGCAGTTCTTC. It codes for CASSLPTYTFYNEQFF.

The rearrangement links TRBV20-1 to TRBJ2-7; TRBD2 is a possible D gene (5 bases). Between the trimmed V and J ends, which lost 7 bases and 4 bases, there was a span of 14 bases. In germline, CDR1 is DFQATT, CDR2 SNEGSKA (reference sequence). The CDR3 consists of 12 residues. CDR3 DNA: TGCAGTGGTAGGTTCGGGGATTACGAGCAGTACTTC. This gives the protein CSGRFGDYEQYF.

This clonotype has only a few counts. The genes are TRBV12-3 or TRBV12-4 and TRBJ2-7; D is unresolved. V lost 2 bases, J lost 2 bases, and 7 bases lay in between. The CDR3 consists of 13 residues. The CDR3 loop reads CASSLTSTYEQYF. Here the CDR3 DNA reads TGTGCCAGCAGTTTAACATCGACCTACGAGCAGTACTTC.

This rearrangement joins TRBV4-1 to TRBJ2-5; D gene unclear. CDR1 is MGHRA, CDR2 YSYEKL, per germline. There are 13 residues in the CDR3. The ends were cut back, 3 bases at V and 2 bases at J, with 7 bases in the middle. Here the CDR3 DNA reads TGCGCCAGCAGCCAGTTTTCACAAGAGACCCAGTACTTC. Encoded protein: CASSQFSQETQYF.

The chain combines TRBV3-1 with TRBJ1-1; 7 bases fit TRBD1. This CDR3 region has 16 residues. CDR1 and CDR2 from the germline V gene are LGHDT and YNNKEL (reference sequence). Trimming took 1 base from V and 3 from J; bases not matched to a gene: 8. CDR3 sequence reads: CASSQARQGWDTEAFF. Here the CDR3 DNA reads TGTGCCAGCAGCCAAGCCAGACAGGGATGGGACACTGAAGCTTTCTTT.

The V call is TRBV30, the J call TRBJ2-1, with TRBD2 matching 11 bases. V trimming: 8 bases; J trimming: 4 bases; junction bases outside the gene matches: 1. The germline V gene encodes CDR1 GTSNPN and CDR2 SVGIG (reference sequence). This CDR3 comprises 12 residues. The CDR3 loop is CAGTSGYNEQFF. The CDR3 DNA reads as TGTGCCGGGACTAGCGGTTACAATGAGCAGTTCTTC.

This clonotype has only a few counts. This sequence joins TRBV3-1 and TRBJ2-5; TRBD2 matches 8 bases. The CDR3 spans 14 residues. Germline CDR1 and CDR2: LGHDT and YNNKEL (reference sequence). The V gene end was trimmed by 3 bases and the J gene end by 3 bases; junction bases not matched to a gene: 3. In DNA, the CDR3 is TGTGCCAGCAGCCATCCAGCGGGAGAAGAGACCCAGTACTTC. It encodes CASSHPAGEETQYF.

The chain is built from TRBV7-2 and TRBJ2-5; D might be TRBD2 (7 bases). CDR1 and CDR2 from the germline V gene are SGHTA and FQGNSA. With 1 base removed from V and 1 base from J, the gap between germline ends came to 10 bases. The CDR3 is made up of 15 amino acids. CDR3 sequence reads: CASSLGGGSQETQYF. The CDR3, as DNA: TGTGCCAGCAGCTTAGGGGGGGGCAGCCAAGAGACCCAGTACTTC.

This clonotype was detected ten times or more. V gene TRBV5-1 combines with J gene TRBJ2-7; perhaps D is TRBD1 or TRBD2 (5 bases each). This CDR3 is 20 amino acids long. V was shortened by 1 base and J by 3 bases, with 29 bases between the two germline ends. Germline CDR1 is SGHRS and CDR2 is YFSETQ. CDR3 residues: CASSLMKDSGYGQGDYEQYF. CDR3 nucleotide sequence: TGCGCCAGCAGCTTGATGAAGGACTCGGGCTACGGGCAGGGAGACTACGAGCAGTACTTC.

This clonotype was counted a few times. V usage is TRBV6-1 and J usage is TRBJ1-4, with D possibly being TRBD1 (5 bases). The CDR3 is made up of 12 amino acids. V was cut by 9 bases and J by 4 bases, with 9 bases left in between. Germline V gene sequence: CDR1 MNHNS, CDR2 SASEGT. The CDR3 spells CASRGVNEKLFF. CDR3 bases: TGTGCCAGTCGAGGGGTTAATGAAAAACTGTTTTTT.

This clonotype showed up just a few times. V gene TRBV12-3 or TRBV12-4 combines with J gene TRBJ2-3, with 10 bases fitting TRBD2. This CDR3 is built from 15 residues. The ends lost 8 bases at V and 7 bases at J; junction bases unmatched: 12. CDR3: CASVPPTSGDYTQYF. The DNA of the CDR3 is TGTGCCAGCGTTCCTCCCACTAGCGGGGATTATACGCAGTATTTT.

The V and J genes are TRBV6-2 or TRBV6-3 and TRBJ2-4, with D perhaps matching TRBD2 (5 bases). CDR3 length equals 14 residues. Germline lookup yields CDR1 MNHEY and CDR2 SVGEGT. Trimming pared 8 bases from V and 9 bases from J, leaving 20 bases between. CDR3 in amino acids: CASGPDPAGSIQYF. Here the CDR3 DNA reads TGTGCCAGCGGTCCGGATCCGGCGGGCTCCATTCAGTACTTC.

In its sample, this clonotype was seen once. The chain links TRBV7-3 to TRBJ1-1, with 7 bases identical to TRBD1. This CDR3 spans 13 amino acids. The V gene end was trimmed by 5 bases and the J gene end by 3 bases; junction bases not matched to a gene: 3. Looked up from germline, CDR1 is SGHTA and CDR2 is FQGTGA. CDR3 protein: CASSPQGDTEAFF. In nucleotides, the CDR3 is TGTGCCAGCAGCCCCCAGGGGGACACTGAAGCTTTCTTT.

The rearrangement joins TRBV3-1 to TRBJ2-1; 13 nucleotides line up with TRBD2. Germline CDR1 is LGHDT and CDR2 is YNNKEL (reference sequence). With 3 bases clipped from V and 8 bases from J, the junction kept 4 bases outside the gene matches. The CDR3 extends over 15 amino acids. As DNA, the CDR3 is TGTGCCAGCAGCCACCGGACTAGCGGGAGATATGAGCAGTTCTTC. It translates to CASSHRTSGRYEQFF.

This clonotype has a handful of counts. The rearrangement uses TRBV7-9 and TRBJ1-2, with 7 bases matching TRBD1. The CDR3 covers 17 residues. The germline gives CDR1 SEHNR, CDR2 FQNEAQ (reference sequence). V shed 0 bases and J 2 bases; nucleotides not matched to a gene: 9. CDR3 in amino acids: CASSLAQGGPLNYGYTF. The CDR3 DNA reads TGTGCCAGCAGCTTAGCGCAGGGGGGCCCGCTGAACTATGGCTACACCTTC.

V and J are TRBV9 and TRBJ2-2; perhaps TRBD2 as D (5 bases). V was trimmed by 3 bases and J by 4 bases, leaving 16 bases between them. This CDR3 spans 16 amino acids. The germline V gene has CDR1 SGDLS and CDR2 YYNGEE. CDR3 in DNA: TGTGCCAGCAGCGGGAGAGAGGAGGTCGTCACCGGGGAGCTGTTTTTT. The encoded protein is CASSGREEVVTGELFF.

This clonotype occurred many times. This chain uses TRBV15 with TRBJ2-1; 7 nucleotides align to TRBD1. The J segment lost 4 bases and the V segment lost 3 bases, leaving 3 bases of the junction unmatched. Germline CDR1 is LNHNV and CDR2 is YYDKDF (reference sequence). The CDR3 is 14 residues long. The CDR3 DNA reads TGTGCCACCAGCAGGGACAGGACATACAATGAGCAGTTCTTC. Amino acids: CATSRDRTYNEQFF.